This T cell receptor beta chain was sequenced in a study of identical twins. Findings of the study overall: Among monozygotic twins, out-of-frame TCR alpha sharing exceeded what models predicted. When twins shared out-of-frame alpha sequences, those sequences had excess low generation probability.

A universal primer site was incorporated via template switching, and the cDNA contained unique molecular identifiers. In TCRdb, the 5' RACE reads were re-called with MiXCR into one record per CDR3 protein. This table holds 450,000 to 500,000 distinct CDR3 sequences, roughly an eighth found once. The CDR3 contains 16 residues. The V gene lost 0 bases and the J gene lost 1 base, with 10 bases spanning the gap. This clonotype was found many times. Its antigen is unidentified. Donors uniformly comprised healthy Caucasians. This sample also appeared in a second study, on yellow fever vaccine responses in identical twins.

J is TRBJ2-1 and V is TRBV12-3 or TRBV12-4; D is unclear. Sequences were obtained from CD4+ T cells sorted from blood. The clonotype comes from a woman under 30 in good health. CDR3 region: CASSLAGNPSYNEQFF. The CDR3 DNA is TGTGCCAGCAGTTTAGCAGGGAACCCTTCCTACAATGAGCAGTTCTTC.